The entry below gives a single TCR beta chain sequence along with its context. Antigen: not known. This record belongs to a study of vaccination and CD4 T cells after COVID-19. The overall study: Overlapping spike peptides of SARS-CoV-2, HCoV-NL63, HCoV-OC43 and HCoV-229E stimulated the cells.

An Oncomine TCR Beta short-read assay was used to sequence the DNA from cultured CD4+ T cells. MiXCR, applied by TCRdb to the PCR reads, yields one record per CDR3 protein. The data hold 15,000 or so distinct CDR3 sequences, with 53% observed a single time. CDR1 is MDHEN, CDR2 SYDVKM, per germline. This CDR3 region has 15 residues. J gave up 6 bases and V 5 bases, and 9 bases lay outside the gene matches. Specified treatment: roughly ten-day PBMC culture with coronavirus spike peptide pools or control peptides (ViraFEST assay). ViraFEST grew antigen-specific T cells using peptide pools, then sequenced TCRs.

The rearrangement links TRBV28 to TRBJ1-5; 8 bases align to TRBD1. The TCR sequence derives from a human donor who had recovered from COVID-19. The specimen was CD4+ T cells from blood, cultured in vitro, collected before SARS-CoV-2 vaccination. CDR3 sequence (DNA): TGTGCCAGCAGTCTCTCTCAGGGGGCAGGTCAGCCCCAGCATTTT. Translating gives CASSLSQGAGQPQHF.